These 17 T cell receptor beta chains originate from one sample sequenced in a study of T cells in Graves' hyperthyroidism and ophthalmopathy. RNA transcripts gave rise to amplified TCR beta CDR3 regions. HTBI primers were the set used in a first-round RT-PCR of the TCR CDR3. Each CDR3 protein is one row after TCRdb ran MiXCR on the multiplex PCR reads. This sample has 300,000 or so distinct CDR3 sequences, with 15% to 20% found just once. Source material: blood. These receptors all come from a woman aged 55-69 years with Graves' ophthalmopathy.

This clonotype has just a few counts. The chain has TRBV5-1 and TRBJ1-4; D is unresolved. V lost 1 base to trimming and J lost 1 base, with 8 bases between them. This CDR3 has 15 amino acids. CDR1 and CDR2 (germline): SGHRS, YFSETQ. The CDR3 spells CASSLFPGTNEKLFF. CDR3 nucleotides: TGCGCCAGCAGCTTGTTTCCGGGAACTAATGAAAAACTGTTTTTT. The full variable domain, in which reference TRBV5-1 and TRBJ1-4 provide the parts outside the CDR3, is KAGVTQTPRYLIKTRGQQVTLSCSPISGHRSVSWYQQTPGQGLQFLFEYFSETQRNKGNFPGRFSGRQFSNSRSEMNVSTLELGDSALYLCASSLFPGTNEKLFFGSGTQLSVL.

This clonotype was seen many times. V and J are TRBV10-3 and TRBJ1-1; D call uncertain. CDR1 ENHRY and CDR2 SYGVKD come from the germline V gene. V dropped 9 bases and J dropped 1 base, with 6 bases sitting between them. This CDR3 region has 11 residues. The CDR3 DNA is TGTGCCATAGGGAGGAACACTGAAGCTTTCTTT. This translates into CAIGRNTEAFF.

This clonotype has at least ten counts. The V call is TRBV18, the J call TRBJ2-7; 10 nucleotides agree with TRBD1. The V and J ends lost 3 bases and 1 base, in that order; junction bases with no gene match: 9. From germline, CDR1 is KGHSH and CDR2 LQKENI. The CDR3 has 17 amino acids. CDR3 in amino acids: CASSPSLGTGVSYEQYF. In DNA form, the CDR3 reads TGTGCCAGCTCACCCTCACTTGGGACAGGGGTGTCCTACGAGCAGTACTTC.

At least ten counts were recorded for this clonotype. The chain joins TRBV7-9 to TRBJ2-7, with TRBD1 as a possible D gene (6 bases). V lost 5 bases and J 3 bases, leaving 14 bases between the germline ends. The CDR3 length is 14 residues. Per the germline V gene, CDR1 is SEHNR and CDR2 is FQNEAQ (reference sequence). The CDR3 sequence is CASSPWTDNYEQYF. In DNA form, the CDR3 reads TGTGCCAGCAGCCCCTGGACAGACAACTACGAGCAGTACTTC.

The J gene is TRBJ2-1, the V gene TRBV7-2; weak D call: TRBD1 (6 bases). Germline V gene lookup returns CDR1 SGHTA and CDR2 FQGNSA. V lost 1 base and J lost 7, with 14 bases in between. This CDR3 is 15 amino acids long. CDR3: CASSLGVWGLNEQFF. DNA of the CDR3: TGTGCCAGCAGCTTAGGAGTCTGGGGGCTGAATGAGCAGTTCTTC. Filled out from reference TRBV7-2 and TRBJ2-1, the complete variable domain reads GAGVSQSPSNKVTEKGKDVELRCDPISGHTALYWYRQSLGQGLEFLIYFQGNSAPDKSGLPSDRFSAERTGGSVSTLTIQRTQQEDSAVYLCASSLGVWGLNEQFFGPGTRLTVL.

CDR3 bases: TGCGCCAGCAGCCCAGACAGCCTTGGGGAGCTGTTTTTT. Translated: CASSPDSLGELFF. V and J are TRBV4-3 and TRBJ2-2, with TRBD1 as a possible D gene (5 bases). The germline V gene has CDR1 LGHNA and CDR2 YSLEER. V gave up 4 bases and J gave up 8 bases, with 11 bases separating them. CDR3 length: 13 amino acids.

This clonotype turned up a few times. This chain joins TRBV10-3 and TRBJ2-1; 11 nucleotides line up with TRBD2. There are 20 residues in the CDR3. V lost 2 bases, J lost 1 base, and 13 bases stayed unmatched. Germline CDR1 is ENHRY and CDR2 is SYGVKD. DNA of the CDR3: TGTGCCATCAGTGAGAGGGGAATCGTGACTAGCGGGACTTCCTACAATGAGCAGTTCTTC. Translating it yields CAISERGIVTSGTSYNEQFF.

This clonotype was detected a few times. The chain carries TRBV13 and TRBJ2-1, with 11 bases identical to TRBD2. The V segment lost 3 bases and the J segment 7 bases; nucleotides outside the gene matches: 8. The CDR3 length is 16 residues. The germline gives CDR1 PRHDT, CDR2 FYEKMQ (reference sequence). The CDR3 loop is CASSFDRASGRNEQFF. CDR3 nucleotides: TGTGCCAGCAGCTTTGACCGGGCTAGCGGGAGGAATGAGCAGTTCTTC.

This clonotype was detected many times. The rearrangement links TRBV3-1 to TRBJ2-7; a possible D gene is TRBD2 (6 bases). The CDR3 runs 15 residues. The V gene's germline CDR1 is LGHDT and CDR2 YNNKEL (reference sequence). Trimming shortened V by 3 bases and J by 7 bases, and 19 bases separated the two germline ends. The DNA of the CDR3 is TGTGCCAGCAGCCATTCGGGCCTAGGGGCGGGGGAGCAGTACTTC. Translating gives CASSHSGLGAGEQYF.

V usage is TRBV25-1 and J usage is TRBJ1-2; 8 bases line up with TRBD1. The CDR3 totals 11 residues. Germline V gives CDR1 MGHDK, CDR2 SYGVNS. V shed 9 bases and J 9 bases; nucleotides not matched to a gene: 6. The DNA of the CDR3 is TGTGCCAGGAAACAGGGGGTCTGCTACACCTTC. Its protein is CARKQGVCYTF.

As DNA, the CDR3 is TGTGCCTGGAGTTACTCCGGGACGGTTACCTACGAGCAGTACTTC. Protein product: CAWSYSGTVTYEQYF. This chain links TRBV30 with TRBJ2-7; D is perhaps TRBD1 or TRBD2 (5 bases each). Germline assignment: CDR1 GTSNPN and CDR2 SVGIG (reference sequence). V was cut by 2 bases and J by 2 bases, with 16 bases left in between. This CDR3 has 15 residues.

The table lists this clonotype with many counts. J is TRBJ2-5 and V is TRBV6-1; D is perhaps TRBD2 (6 bases). Germline lookup yields CDR1 MNHNS and CDR2 SASEGT. With 5 bases removed from V and 4 bases from J, the gap between germline ends came to 14 bases. This CDR3 has 14 amino acids. This CDR3 is CASSKEAGRETQYF. In DNA form, the CDR3 reads TGTGCCAGCAGTAAGGAAGCCGGGAGAGAGACCCAGTACTTC.

This clonotype was picked up many times. This chain joins TRBV20-1 and TRBJ2-3; 7 nucleotides agree with TRBD2. This CDR3 has 12 residues. V gave up 7 bases and J gave up 1 base; unmatched junction bases: 2. Per the germline V gene, CDR1 is DFQATT and CDR2 is SNEGSKA (reference sequence). CDR3 sequence: CSVGRGTDTQYF. In nucleotides, the CDR3 is TGCAGTGTTGGGAGGGGCACAGATACGCAGTATTTT.

This clonotype was picked up many times. The chain combines TRBV29-1 with TRBJ1-2; D is ambiguous. Deletions cut 6 bases from V and 4 bases from J, with 9 bases between. This CDR3 has 11 amino acids. Germline-derived CDR1 and CDR2 are SQVTM and ANQGSEA. CDR3 in DNA: TGCAGCGTCCCCGGCTTCTATGGCTACACCTTC. This translates into CSVPGFYGYTF. Together with reference TRBV29-1 and TRBJ1-2, the CDR3 gives the full variable domain: SAVISQKPSRDICQRGTSLTIQCQVDSQVTMMFWYRQQPGQSLTLIATANQGSEATYESGFVIDKFPISRPNLTFSTLTVSNMSPEDSSIYLCSVPGFYGYTFGSGTRLTVV.

The chain combines TRBV11-2 with TRBJ2-1; D may be TRBD1 or TRBD2 (6 bases each). Trimming removed 1 base at V and 6 bases at J, with 13 bases between. The CDR3 is 15 residues long. Germline V gives CDR1 SGHAT, CDR2 FQNNGV. The CDR3 spells CASSLVGGRGNEQFF. In DNA form, the CDR3 reads TGTGCCAGCAGCTTAGTCGGGGGCAGGGGCAATGAGCAGTTCTTC.

The chain joins TRBV5-4 to TRBJ2-5; a possible D gene is TRBD1 (5 bases). The CDR3 loop spans 15 amino acids. Germline V gene data show CDR1 as SGHNT and CDR2 as YYREEE (reference sequence). Trimming took off 0 bases at V and 1 base at J, with 10 bases between the two ends. Written as DNA, the CDR3 is TGTGCCAGCAGCTTGGGTCCAGGGCCCCAAGAGACCCAGTACTTC. This codes for CASSLGPGPQETQYF. The entire variable domain, with the rest obtained from reference TRBV5-4 and TRBJ2-5, is as follows: ETGVTQSPTHLIKTRGQQVTLRCSSQSGHNTVSWYQQALGQGPQFIFQYYREEENGRGNFPPRFSGLQFPNYSSELNVNALELDDSALYLCASSLGPGPQETQYFGPGTRLLVL.

The sample holds many counts of this clonotype. The chain links TRBV3-1 to TRBJ2-5, with D perhaps matching TRBD1 (5 bases). CDR3 length: 13 amino acids. Germline CDR1 is LGHDT and CDR2 is YNNKEL (reference sequence). With 0 bases removed from V and 7 bases from J, the gap between germline ends came to 9 bases. This chain's CDR3 is CASSQEGLVTQYF. The CDR3 DNA is TGTGCCAGCAGCCAAGAGGGGCTCGTGACCCAGTACTTC.